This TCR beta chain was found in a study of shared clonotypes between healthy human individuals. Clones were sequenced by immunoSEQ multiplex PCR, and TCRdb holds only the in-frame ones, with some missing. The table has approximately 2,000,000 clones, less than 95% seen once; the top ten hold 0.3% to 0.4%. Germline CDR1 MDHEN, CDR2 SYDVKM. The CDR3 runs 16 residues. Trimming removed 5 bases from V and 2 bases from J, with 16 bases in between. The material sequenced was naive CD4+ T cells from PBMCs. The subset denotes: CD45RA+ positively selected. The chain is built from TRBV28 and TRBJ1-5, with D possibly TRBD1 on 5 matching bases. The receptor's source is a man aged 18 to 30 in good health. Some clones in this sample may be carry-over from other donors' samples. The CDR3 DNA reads TGTGCCAGCAGTACCCGGGGGTATGTTCGCAATCAGCCCCAGCATTTT. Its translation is CASSTRGYVRNQPQHF.